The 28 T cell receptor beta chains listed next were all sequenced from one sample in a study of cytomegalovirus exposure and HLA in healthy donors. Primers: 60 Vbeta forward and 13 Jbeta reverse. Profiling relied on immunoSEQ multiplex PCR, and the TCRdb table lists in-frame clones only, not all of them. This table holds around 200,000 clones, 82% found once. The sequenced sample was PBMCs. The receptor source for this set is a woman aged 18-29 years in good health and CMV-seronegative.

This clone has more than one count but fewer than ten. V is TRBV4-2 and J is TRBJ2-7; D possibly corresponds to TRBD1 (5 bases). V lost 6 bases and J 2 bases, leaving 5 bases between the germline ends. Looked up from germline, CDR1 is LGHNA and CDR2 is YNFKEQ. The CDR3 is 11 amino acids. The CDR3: CASRDTYEQYF. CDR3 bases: TGTGCCAGCAGGGACACCTACGAGCAGTACTTC.

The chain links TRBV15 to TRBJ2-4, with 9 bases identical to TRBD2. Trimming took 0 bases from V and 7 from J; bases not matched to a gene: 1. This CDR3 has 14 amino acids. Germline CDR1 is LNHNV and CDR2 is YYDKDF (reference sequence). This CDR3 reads CATSRDLAGNIQYF. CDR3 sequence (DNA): TGTGCCACCAGCAGAGATCTAGCGGGGAACATTCAGTACTTC.

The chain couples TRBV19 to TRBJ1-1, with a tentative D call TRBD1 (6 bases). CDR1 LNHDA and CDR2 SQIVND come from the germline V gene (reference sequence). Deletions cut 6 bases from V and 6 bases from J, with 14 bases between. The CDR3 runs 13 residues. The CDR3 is CASRPGEGAEAFF. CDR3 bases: TGTGCCAGTAGACCCGGGGAGGGGGCTGAAGCTTTCTTT.

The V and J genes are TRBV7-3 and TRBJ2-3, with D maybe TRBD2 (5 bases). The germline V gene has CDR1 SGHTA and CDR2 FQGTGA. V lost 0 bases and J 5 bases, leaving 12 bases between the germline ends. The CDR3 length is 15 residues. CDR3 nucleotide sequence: TGTGCCAGCAGCTTAACGAGGGAGAACATAGATACGCAGTATTTT. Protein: CASSLTRENIDTQYF.

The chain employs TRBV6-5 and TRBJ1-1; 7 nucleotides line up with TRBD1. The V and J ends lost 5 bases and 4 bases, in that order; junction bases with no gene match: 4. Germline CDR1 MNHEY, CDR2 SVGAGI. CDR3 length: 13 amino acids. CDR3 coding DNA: TGTGCCAGCAGTGACAGGGAAACCACTGAAGCTTTCTTT. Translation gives CASSDRETTEAFF.

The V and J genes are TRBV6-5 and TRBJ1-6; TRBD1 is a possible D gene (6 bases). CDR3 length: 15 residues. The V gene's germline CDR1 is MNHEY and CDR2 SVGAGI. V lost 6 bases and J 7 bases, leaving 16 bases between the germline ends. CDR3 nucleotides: TGTGCCAGCAGCAGCCGGGACACTACCAATTCACCCCTCCACTTT. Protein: CASSSRDTTNSPLHF.

CDR3 in DNA: TGTGCTAGTGGTTTGGCGCGAGGGCAGCCCCAGCATTTT. Translating it yields CASGLARGQPQHF. The V and J genes are TRBV12-5 and TRBJ1-5; D is uncertain. The CDR3 is 13 residues long. The germline V and J ends were trimmed by 1 base and 7 bases, with 8 bases remaining between them. Germline loops: CDR1 LGHNT, CDR2 FRNRAP.

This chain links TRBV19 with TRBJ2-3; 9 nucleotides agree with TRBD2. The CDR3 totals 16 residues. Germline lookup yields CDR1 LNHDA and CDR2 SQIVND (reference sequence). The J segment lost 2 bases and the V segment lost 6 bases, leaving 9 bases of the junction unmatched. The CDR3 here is CASSLLLAGFTDTQYF. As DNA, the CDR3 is TGTGCCAGTAGCCTTTTGCTAGCGGGATTCACAGATACGCAGTATTTT.

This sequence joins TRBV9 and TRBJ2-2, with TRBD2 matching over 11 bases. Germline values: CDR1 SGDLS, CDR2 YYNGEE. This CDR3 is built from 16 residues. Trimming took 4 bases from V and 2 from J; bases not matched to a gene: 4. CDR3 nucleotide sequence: TGTGCCAGCAGCCCTACTAGCGGGGGAAACACCGGGGAGCTGTTTTTT. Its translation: CASSPTSGGNTGELFF.

CDR3 loop: CASNYDRGSGTEAFF. The CDR3 coding sequence is TGTGCCAGCAACTATGACAGGGGAAGTGGAACTGAAGCTTTCTTT. The chain couples TRBV6-1 to TRBJ1-1; 8 nucleotides line up with TRBD1. V shed 7 bases and J 5 bases; nucleotides not matched to a gene: 12. Germline CDR1 reads MNHNS; CDR2 reads SASEGT. The CDR3 loop spans 15 amino acids.

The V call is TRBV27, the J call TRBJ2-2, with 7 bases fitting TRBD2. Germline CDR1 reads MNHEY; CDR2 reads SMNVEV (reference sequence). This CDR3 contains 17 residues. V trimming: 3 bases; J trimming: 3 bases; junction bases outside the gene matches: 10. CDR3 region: CASSLSFLAEHTGELFF. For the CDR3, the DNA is TGTGCCAGCAGTTTGAGTTTTCTAGCGGAACACACCGGGGAGCTGTTTTTT.

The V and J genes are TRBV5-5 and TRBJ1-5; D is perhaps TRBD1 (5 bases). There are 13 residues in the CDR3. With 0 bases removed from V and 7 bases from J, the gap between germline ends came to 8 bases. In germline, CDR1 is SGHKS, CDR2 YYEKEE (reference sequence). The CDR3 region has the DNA TGTGCCAGCAGCTTGGCAGGGAACCAGCCCCAGCATTTT. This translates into CASSLAGNQPQHF.

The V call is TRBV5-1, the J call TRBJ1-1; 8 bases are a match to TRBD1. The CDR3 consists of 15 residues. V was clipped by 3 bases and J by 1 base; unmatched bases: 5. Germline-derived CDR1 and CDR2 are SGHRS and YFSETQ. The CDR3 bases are TGCGCCAGCAGCTCAGACAGGGGCGGGAACACTGAAGCTTTCTTT. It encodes CASSSDRGGNTEAFF.

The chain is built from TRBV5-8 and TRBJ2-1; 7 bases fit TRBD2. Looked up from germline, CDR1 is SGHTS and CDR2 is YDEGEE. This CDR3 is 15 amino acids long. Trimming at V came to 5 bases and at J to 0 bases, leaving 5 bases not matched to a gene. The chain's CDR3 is CASRRAGYSYNEQFF. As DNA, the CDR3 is TGTGCCAGCAGGCGAGCGGGATACTCCTACAATGAGCAGTTCTTC.

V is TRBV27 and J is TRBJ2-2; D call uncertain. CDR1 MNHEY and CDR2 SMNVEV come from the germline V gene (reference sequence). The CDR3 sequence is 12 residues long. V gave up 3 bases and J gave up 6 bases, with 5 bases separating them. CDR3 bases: TGTGCCAGCAGTTTGTTCGCCGGGGAGCTGTTTTTT. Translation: CASSLFAGELFF.

As DNA, the CDR3 is TGTGCCAGCAGCTTACGCGGGATCACTGGGGCCAACGTCCTGACTTTC. As protein: CASSLRGITGANVLTF. The J gene is TRBJ2-6, the V gene TRBV5-4; TRBD2 is a possible D gene (6 bases). The CDR3 is 16 amino acids. The germline CDR1 and CDR2 sequences are SGHNT and YYREEE (reference sequence). Trimming pared 2 bases from V and 2 bases from J, leaving 11 bases between.

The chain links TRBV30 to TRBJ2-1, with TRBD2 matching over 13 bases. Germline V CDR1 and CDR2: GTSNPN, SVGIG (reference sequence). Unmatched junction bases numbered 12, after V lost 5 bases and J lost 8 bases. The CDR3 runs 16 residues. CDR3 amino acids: CAWERGTSGKRDEQFF. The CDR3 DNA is TGTGCCTGGGAAAGGGGGACTAGCGGGAAAAGAGATGAGCAGTTCTTC.

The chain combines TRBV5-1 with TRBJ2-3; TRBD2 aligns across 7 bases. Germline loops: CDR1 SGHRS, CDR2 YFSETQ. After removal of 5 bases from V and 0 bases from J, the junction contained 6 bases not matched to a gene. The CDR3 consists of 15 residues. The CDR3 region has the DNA TGCGCCAGCAGGGGGAGGGAAGAAAGCACAGATACGCAGTATTTT. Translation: CASRGREESTDTQYF.

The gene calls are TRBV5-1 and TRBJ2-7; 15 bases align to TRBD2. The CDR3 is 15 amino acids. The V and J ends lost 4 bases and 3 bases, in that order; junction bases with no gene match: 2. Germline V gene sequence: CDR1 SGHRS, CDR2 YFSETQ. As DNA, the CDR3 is TGCGCCAGCAGCCAGGGACTAGCGGGAGGCTACGAGCAGTACTTC. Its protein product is CASSQGLAGGYEQYF.

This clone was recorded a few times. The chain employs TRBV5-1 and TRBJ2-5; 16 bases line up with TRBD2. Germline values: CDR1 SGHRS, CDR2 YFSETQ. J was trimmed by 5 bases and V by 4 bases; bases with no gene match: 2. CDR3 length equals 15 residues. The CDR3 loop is CASSLGLAGGETQYF. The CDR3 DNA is TGCGCCAGCAGCCTGGGACTAGCGGGGGGGGAGACCCAGTACTTC.

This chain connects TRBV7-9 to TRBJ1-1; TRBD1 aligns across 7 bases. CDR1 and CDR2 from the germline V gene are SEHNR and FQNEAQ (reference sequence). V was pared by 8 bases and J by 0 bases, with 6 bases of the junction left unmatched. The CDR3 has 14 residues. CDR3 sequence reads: CASGRQGLNTEAFF. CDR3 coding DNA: TGTGCCAGCGGACGACAGGGATTGAACACTGAAGCTTTCTTT.

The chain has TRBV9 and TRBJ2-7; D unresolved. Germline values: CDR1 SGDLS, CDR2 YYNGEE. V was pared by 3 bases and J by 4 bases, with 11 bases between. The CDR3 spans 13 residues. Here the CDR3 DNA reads TGTGCCAGCAGCGCAAGCACCTTTTACGAGCAGTACTTC. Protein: CASSASTFYEQYF.

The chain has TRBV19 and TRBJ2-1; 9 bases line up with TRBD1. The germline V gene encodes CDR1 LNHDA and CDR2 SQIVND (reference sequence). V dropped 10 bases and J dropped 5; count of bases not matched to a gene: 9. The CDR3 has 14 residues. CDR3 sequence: CATLKGQGNNEQFF. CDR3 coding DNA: TGTGCCACCCTTAAGGGACAGGGAAACAATGAGCAGTTCTTC.

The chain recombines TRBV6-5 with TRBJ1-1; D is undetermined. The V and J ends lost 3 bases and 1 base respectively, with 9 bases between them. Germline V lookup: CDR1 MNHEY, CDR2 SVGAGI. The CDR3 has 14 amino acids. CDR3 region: CASSYNEGNTEAFF. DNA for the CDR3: TGTGCCAGCAGTTATAATGAGGGGAACACTGAAGCTTTCTTT.

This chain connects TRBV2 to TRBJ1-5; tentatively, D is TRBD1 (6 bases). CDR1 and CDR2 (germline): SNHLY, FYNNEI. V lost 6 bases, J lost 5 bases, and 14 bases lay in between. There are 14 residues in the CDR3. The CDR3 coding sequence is TGTGCCAGCAGGGGGGCCCTTGGGCATCAGCCCCAGCATTTT. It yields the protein CASRGALGHQPQHF.

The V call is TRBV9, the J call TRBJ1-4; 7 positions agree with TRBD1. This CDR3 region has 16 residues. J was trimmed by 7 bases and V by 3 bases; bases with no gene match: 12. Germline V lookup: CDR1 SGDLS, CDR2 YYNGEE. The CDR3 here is CASSGNTGAFSEKLFF. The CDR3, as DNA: TGTGCCAGCAGCGGGAATACAGGGGCCTTCTCTGAAAAACTGTTTTTT.

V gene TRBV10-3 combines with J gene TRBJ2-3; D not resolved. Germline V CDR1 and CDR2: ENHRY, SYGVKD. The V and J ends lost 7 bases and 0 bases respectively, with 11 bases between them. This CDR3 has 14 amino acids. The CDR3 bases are TGTGCCATCACGAGACTGGCTAGCACAGATACGCAGTATTTT. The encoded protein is CAITRLASTDTQYF.

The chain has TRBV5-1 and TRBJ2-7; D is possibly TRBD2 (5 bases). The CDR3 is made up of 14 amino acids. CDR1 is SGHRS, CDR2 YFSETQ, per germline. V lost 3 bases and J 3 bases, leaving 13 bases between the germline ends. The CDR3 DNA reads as TGCGCCAGCAGCTCAACAGCGGCCGTCTACGAGCAGTACTTC. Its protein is CASSSTAAVYEQYF.